This passage covers 10 T cell receptor beta chains from one sample sequenced in a study of blood T cells in healthy people across ages. Combining a sample-barcoded 5' primer with a J-beta primer mix, a second PCR ran for roughly 7 to 12 cycles. Each CDR3 protein gets one entry after TCRdb re-called the 5' RACE reads with MiXCR. This sample has more than 600,000 distinct CDR3 sequences, with approximately 25% found just once. This same sample was also part of a study on T cells of mothers and their children.

Sequences were obtained from blood. The receptors were sampled from a boy aged 5 to 17 in good health.

The chain recombines TRBV6-5 with TRBJ1-4; the D is unclear. Germline V CDR1 and CDR2: MNHEY, SVGAGI. The CDR3 has 16 residues. V lost 0 bases and J 1 base, leaving 9 bases between the germline ends. The CDR3 DNA follows: TGTGCCAGCAGTTACTCGGAAGGGCTAACTAATGAAAAACTGTTTTTT. Translated: CASSYSEGLTNEKLFF.

In its sample, this clonotype was seen a few times. The chain combines TRBV4-1 with TRBJ2-7, with D unresolved. Trimming shortened V by 2 bases and J by 2 bases, and 10 bases separated the two germline ends. The CDR3 covers 14 residues. Germline V gives CDR1 MGHRA, CDR2 YSYEKL. The CDR3 reads CASSQHSKAYEQYF. CDR3 in DNA: TGCGCCAGCAGCCAACACAGTAAAGCCTACGAGCAGTACTTC.

This clonotype was seen only a few times. This rearrangement joins TRBV28 to TRBJ2-1; D is unclear. Trimming cost V 6 bases and J 0 bases, with 18 bases left between them. The CDR3 consists of 17 residues. The germline V gene has CDR1 MDHEN and CDR2 SYDVKM. In DNA form, the CDR3 reads TGTGCCAGCAGCCCCGTCCCACGTTCGAGCTCCTACAATGAGCAGTTCTTC. Translated, it gives CASSPVPRSSSYNEQFF.

In DNA, the CDR3 is TGCGCCAGCAGCCATGTGACTGGACCATCCTACAATGAGCAGTTCTTC. Translation: CASSHVTGPSYNEQFF. V usage is TRBV4-1 and J usage is TRBJ2-1; D is uncertain. The CDR3 covers 16 residues. Germline values: CDR1 MGHRA, CDR2 YSYEKL. With 3 bases removed from V and 1 base from J, the gap between germline ends came to 13 bases.

The sample holds a few counts of this clonotype. The V gene is TRBV5-1, the J gene TRBJ2-5; D not certain. The CDR3 is 14 amino acids. Germline V lookup: CDR1 SGHRS, CDR2 YFSETQ. Between the trimmed V and J ends, which lost 0 bases and 1 base, there was a span of 7 bases. This CDR3 is CASSLDISQETQYF. The CDR3, as DNA: TGCGCCAGCAGCTTGGATATTAGCCAAGAGACCCAGTACTTC.

This clonotype showed up just a few times. The J gene is TRBJ2-5, the V gene TRBV27; TRBD1 agrees at 8 bases. The J call may not be correct, given that the DNA end is closer to TRBJ2-1. Germline V gene sequence: CDR1 MNHEY, CDR2 SMNVEV (reference sequence). The CDR3 runs 15 residues. This CDR3 reads CASSFGPQGAGEQFF. Written as DNA, the CDR3 is TGTGCCAGCAGTTTTGGCCCTCAGGGGGCTGGTGAGCAGTTCTTC.

The chain uses TRBV4-3 and TRBJ2-5; TRBD1 might be the D (6 bases). The tail of the sequence fits TRBJ2-1 better, so the J call may be wrong. CDR1 and CDR2 from the germline V gene are LGHNA and YSLEER. This CDR3 spans 15 amino acids. This CDR3 reads CASSQTGSGANEQFF. The CDR3 DNA reads as TGCGCCAGCAGCCAAACAGGGTCGGGTGCCAATGAGCAGTTCTTC.

CDR3 bases: TGCGCCAGCAGCCCCCAGGCCAGCGGGGGTCTTGGTCAGACCCAGTACTTC. It yields the protein CASSPQASGGLGQTQYF. The chain employs TRBV4-1 and TRBJ2-5; 8 positions agree with TRBD2. The CDR3 runs 17 residues. The J segment lost 6 bases and the V segment lost 4 bases, leaving 16 bases of the junction unmatched. Germline V gives CDR1 MGHRA, CDR2 YSYEKL.

The rearrangement joins TRBV4-3 to TRBJ2-5; 7 bases map to TRBD2. The CDR3 has 14 amino acids. The germline V gene encodes CDR1 LGHNA and CDR2 YSLEER. V shed 0 bases, J shed 5 bases, and the junction held 3 bases outside the gene matches. The CDR3 DNA follows: TGCGCCAGCAGCCAAGATCACGGGGGGGAGACCCAGTACTTC. This codes for CASSQDHGGETQYF.

The table lists this clonotype with a few counts. The V and J genes are TRBV28 and TRBJ2-5, with a tentative D call TRBD2 (5 bases). Judging by the DNA end, TRBJ2-7 fits better; the J call may be wrong. The CDR3 length is 15 residues. Germline V CDR1 and CDR2: MDHEN, SYDVKM. CDR3 DNA sequence: TGTGCCAGCAGTTCCACTTTTTCGGAGGTGTACGAGCAGTACTTC. Its protein is CASSSTFSEVYEQYF.